This TCR beta chain originates from a study of OX40 agonist ivuxolimab in advanced cancers. Generated by immunoSEQ multiplex PCR, the TCRdb table keeps only in-frame clones and is missing some. The table records around 97,000 clones, about 84% of them present only once. The CDR3 sequence is 17 residues long. CDR1 and CDR2 from the germline V gene are LNHNV and YYDKDF (reference sequence). The junction had 8 bases not matched to a gene; V was cut back by 0 bases and J by 4 bases. The clonotype originates from an adult with an advanced solid tumor such as melanoma, head and neck, liver or kidney cancer. Material: CD4+ or CD8+ T cells sorted from blood, obtained in a trial of the OX40 agonist ivuxolimab. The rearrangement links TRBV15 to TRBJ2-1; 8 bases match TRBD2. This CDR3 is CATSRDDRTSRYNEQFF. CDR3 nucleotide sequence: TGTGCCACCAGCAGAGATGACCGGACTAGCCGTTACAATGAGCAGTTCTTC.